This section outlines one TCR beta chain sequence together with its context. Its antigen is not identified. Some clones are missing from TCRdb's copy, which holds only in-frame ones; the method was immunoSEQ multiplex PCR. The table lists tens of thousands of clones, 75% to 90% of them singletons. These data come from a study of T cell responses to AZD1222 COVID-19 vaccine. Points from the study as a whole: The donors showed a predominance of white British ancestry and of females, with possible underestimation of clonal diversity. Increases in Spike-specific TCR breadth and depth were seen after two AZD1222 doses. Repertoires were obtained only post-peak T cell response.

Trimming took off 0 bases at V and 6 bases at J, with 14 bases between the two ends. CDR1 is SGHRS and CDR2 is YFSETQ in the germline V gene. The CDR3 is made up of 15 amino acids. This sequence was found in an adult in good health. This specimen consisted of peripheral blood, obtained on day 0 of MenACWY control vaccination. V and J are TRBV5-1 and TRBJ2-3; D is possibly TRBD1 (6 bases). CDR3 in DNA: TGCGCCAGCAGCTTGGAACAGGGATGGTCGGATACGCAGTATTTT. It yields the protein CASSLEQGWSDTQYF.